This T cell receptor (beta chain) was sequenced in a study of T cell changes during pregnancy in multiple sclerosis. CDR1 is MDHEN and CDR2 is SYDVKM in the germline V gene. Trimming left V 3 bases short and J 11 bases short, with 11 bases between. The CDR3 spans 12 residues. Here immunoSEQ multiplex PCR was the method, and the copy in TCRdb shows in-frame clones only, minus some. The sample holds tens of thousands of clones; more than 70% are singletons and the top ten take 5.5% to 6%. The receptor's source is a female donor in good health, enrolled as a control in a pregnancy study. This sequence joins TRBV28 and TRBJ1-5; D is possibly TRBD1 (6 bases). The sample consisted of CD8+ T cells from peripheral blood mononuclear cells, taken after pregnancy. CDR3 loop: CASSLGGPAQHF. CDR3 DNA: TGTGCCAGCAGTTTGGGGGGGCCGGCCCAGCATTTT.